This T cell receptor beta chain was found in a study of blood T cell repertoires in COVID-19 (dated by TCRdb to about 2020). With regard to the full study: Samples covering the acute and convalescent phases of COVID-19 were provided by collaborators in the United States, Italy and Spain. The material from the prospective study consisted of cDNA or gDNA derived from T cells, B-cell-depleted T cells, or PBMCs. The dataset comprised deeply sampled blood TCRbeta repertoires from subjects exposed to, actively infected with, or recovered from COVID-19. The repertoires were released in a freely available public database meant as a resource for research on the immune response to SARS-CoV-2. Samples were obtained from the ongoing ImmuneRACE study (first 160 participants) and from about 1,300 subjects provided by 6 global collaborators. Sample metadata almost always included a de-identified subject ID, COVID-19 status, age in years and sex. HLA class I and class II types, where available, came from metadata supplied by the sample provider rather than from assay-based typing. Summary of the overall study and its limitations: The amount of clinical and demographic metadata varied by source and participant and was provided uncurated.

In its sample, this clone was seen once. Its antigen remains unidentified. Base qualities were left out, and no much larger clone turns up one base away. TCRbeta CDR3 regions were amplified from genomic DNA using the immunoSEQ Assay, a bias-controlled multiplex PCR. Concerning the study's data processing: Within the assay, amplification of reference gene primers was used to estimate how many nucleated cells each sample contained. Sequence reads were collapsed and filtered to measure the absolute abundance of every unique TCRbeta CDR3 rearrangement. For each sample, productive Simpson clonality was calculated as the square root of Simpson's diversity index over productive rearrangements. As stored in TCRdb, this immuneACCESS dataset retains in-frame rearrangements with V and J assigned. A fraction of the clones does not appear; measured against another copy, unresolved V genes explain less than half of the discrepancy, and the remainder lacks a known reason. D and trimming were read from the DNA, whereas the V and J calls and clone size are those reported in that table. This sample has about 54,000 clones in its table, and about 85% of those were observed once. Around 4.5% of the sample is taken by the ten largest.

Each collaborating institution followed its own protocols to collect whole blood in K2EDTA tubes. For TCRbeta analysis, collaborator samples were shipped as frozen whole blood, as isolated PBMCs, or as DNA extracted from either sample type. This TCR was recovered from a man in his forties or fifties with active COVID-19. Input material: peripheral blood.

The nucleotides read TGTGCCAGCATACAGGGCCTCCGAGGTGAAAAACTGTTTTTT. It specifies CASIQGLRGEKLFF. The rearrangement joined TRBV2 to TRBJ1-4, with a weak D call of TRBD1 (6 bases match). From its cysteine to its phenylalanine, the CDR3 spans 14 amino acids. Left in the record is the CDR3 DNA by itself, 42 bases read in frame from the first base. The germline V gene encodes CDR1 SNHLY and CDR2 FYNNEI. V is reduced by 7 bases and J by 7 bases, leaving a spacing of 16 bases between them.